This T cell receptor (beta chain) was found in a study of vaccination and CD4 T cells after COVID-19. In the study overall: Each of the control cultures got a CEFX pool, an HIV-1 Nef pool, or no peptide.

Turning to this clonotype: Its target is not known.

At the Johns Hopkins FTIC core, DNA taken from cultured CD4+ T cells was sequenced by way of the Oncomine TCR Beta short-read assay. TCRdb passed the PCR reads through MiXCR, listing each CDR3 protein once. This table holds under 4,500 distinct CDR3 sequences, over 20% found once. Stated treatment: roughly nine-day PBMC culture with coronavirus spike peptide pools or control peptides (ViraFEST assay). This CDR3 region has 16 residues. Unmatched junction bases numbered 6, after V lost 0 bases and J lost 6 bases. Germline CDR1 is MNHEY and CDR2 is SVGAGI. This chain links TRBV6-5 with TRBJ2-2; 8 nucleotides line up with TRBD1. Specimen: CD4+ T cells from blood, cultured in vitro, collected after SARS-CoV-2 vaccination. The sequence derives from a human donor who had recovered from COVID-19. DNA of the CDR3: TGTGCCAGCAGTTACTCCGACAGGGGTTTGGCCGGGGAGCTGTTTTTT. It encodes CASSYSDRGLAGELFF.